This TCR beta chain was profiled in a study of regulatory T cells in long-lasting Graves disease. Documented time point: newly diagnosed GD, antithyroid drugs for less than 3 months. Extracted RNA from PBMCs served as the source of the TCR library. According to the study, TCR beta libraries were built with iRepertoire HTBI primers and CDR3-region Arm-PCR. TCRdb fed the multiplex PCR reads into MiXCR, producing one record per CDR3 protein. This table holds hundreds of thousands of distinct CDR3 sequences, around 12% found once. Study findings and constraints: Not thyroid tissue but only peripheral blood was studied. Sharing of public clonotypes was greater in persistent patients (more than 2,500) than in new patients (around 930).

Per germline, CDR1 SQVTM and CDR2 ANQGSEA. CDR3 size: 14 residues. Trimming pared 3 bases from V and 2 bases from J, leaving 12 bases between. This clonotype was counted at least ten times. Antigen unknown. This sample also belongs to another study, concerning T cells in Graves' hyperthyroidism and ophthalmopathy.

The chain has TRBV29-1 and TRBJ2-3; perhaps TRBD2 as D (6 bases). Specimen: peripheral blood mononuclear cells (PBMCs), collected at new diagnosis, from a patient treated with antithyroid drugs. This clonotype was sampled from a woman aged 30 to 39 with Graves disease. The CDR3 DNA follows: TGCAGCGTTGAGTGGAGGGCTAACACAGATACGCAGTATTTT. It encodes CSVEWRANTDTQYF.